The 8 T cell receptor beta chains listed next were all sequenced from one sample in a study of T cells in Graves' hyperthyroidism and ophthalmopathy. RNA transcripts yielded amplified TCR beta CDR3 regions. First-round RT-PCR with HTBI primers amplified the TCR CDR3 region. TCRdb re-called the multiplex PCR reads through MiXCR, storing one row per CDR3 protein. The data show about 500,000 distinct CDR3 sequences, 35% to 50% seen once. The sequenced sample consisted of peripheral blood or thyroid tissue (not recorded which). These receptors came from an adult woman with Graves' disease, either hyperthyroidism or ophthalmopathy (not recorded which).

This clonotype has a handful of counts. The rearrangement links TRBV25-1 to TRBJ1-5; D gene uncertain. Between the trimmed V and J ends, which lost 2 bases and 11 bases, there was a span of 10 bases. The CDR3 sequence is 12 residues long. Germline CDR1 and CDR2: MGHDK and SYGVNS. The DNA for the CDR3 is TGTGCCAGCAGTGAAGGATACACTGCCCAGCATTTT. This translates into CASSEGYTAQHF.

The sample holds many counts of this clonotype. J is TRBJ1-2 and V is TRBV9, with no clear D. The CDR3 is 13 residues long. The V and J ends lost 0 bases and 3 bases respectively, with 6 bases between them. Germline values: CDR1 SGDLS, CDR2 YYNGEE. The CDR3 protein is CASSVGADYGYTF. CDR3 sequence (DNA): TGTGCCAGCAGCGTAGGGGCAGACTATGGCTACACCTTC.

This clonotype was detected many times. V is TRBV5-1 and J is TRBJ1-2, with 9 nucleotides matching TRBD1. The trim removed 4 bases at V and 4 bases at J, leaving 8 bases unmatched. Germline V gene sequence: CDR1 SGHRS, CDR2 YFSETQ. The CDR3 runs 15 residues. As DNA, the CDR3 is TGCGCCAGCAGCAGCGGGGACAGGGTGAGCTATGGCTACACCTTC. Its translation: CASSSGDRVSYGYTF.

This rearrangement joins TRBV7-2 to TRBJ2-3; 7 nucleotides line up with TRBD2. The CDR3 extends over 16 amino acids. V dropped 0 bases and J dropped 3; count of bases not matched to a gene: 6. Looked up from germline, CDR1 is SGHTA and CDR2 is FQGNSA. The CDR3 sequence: CASSLARTSRTDTQYF. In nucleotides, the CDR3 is TGTGCCAGCAGCTTAGCTCGGACTAGTAGGACAGATACGCAGTATTTT.

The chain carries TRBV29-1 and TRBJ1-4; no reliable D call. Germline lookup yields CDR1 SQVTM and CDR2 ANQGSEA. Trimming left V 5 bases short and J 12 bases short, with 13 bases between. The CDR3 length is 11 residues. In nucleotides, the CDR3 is TGCAGCGTTAGGGCCCGCCAGGAACTGTTTTTT. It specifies CSVRARQELFF.

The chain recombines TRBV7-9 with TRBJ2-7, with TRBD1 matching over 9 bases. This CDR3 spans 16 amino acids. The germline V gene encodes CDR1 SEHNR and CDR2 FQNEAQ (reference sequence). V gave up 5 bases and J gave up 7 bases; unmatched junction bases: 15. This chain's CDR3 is CASSARYRDREGEQYF. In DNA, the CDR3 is TGTGCCAGCAGCGCTAGATACCGGGACAGGGAGGGAGAGCAGTACTTC. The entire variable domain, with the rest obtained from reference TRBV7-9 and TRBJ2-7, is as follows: DTGVSQNPRHKITKRGQNVTFRCDPISEHNRLYWYRQTLGQGPEFLTYFQNEAQLEKSRLLSDRFSAERPKGSFSTLEIQRTEQGDSAMYLCASSARYRDREGEQYFGPGTRLTVT.

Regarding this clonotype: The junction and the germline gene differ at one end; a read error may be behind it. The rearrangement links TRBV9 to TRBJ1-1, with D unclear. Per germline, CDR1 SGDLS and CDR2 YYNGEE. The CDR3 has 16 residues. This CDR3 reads CASSQAGTWRNTEAFF. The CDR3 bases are TGCGCCAGCAGCCAAGCGGGCACATGGAGGAACACTGAAGCTTTCTTT.

This chain's CDR3 is CASSWNREPHGYTF. The CDR3 nucleotides read TGTGCCAGCAGCTGGAACAGGGAACCCCATGGCTACACCTTC. This sequence joins TRBV5-6 and TRBJ1-2, with a weak D call TRBD1 (6 bases). The ends were cut back, 3 bases at V and 6 bases at J, with 15 bases in the middle. The CDR3 consists of 14 residues. Germline values: CDR1 SGHDT, CDR2 YYEEEE. Variable domain in full (rest from reference TRBV5-6 and TRBJ1-2): DAGVTQSPTHLIKTRGQQVTLRCSPKSGHDTVSWYQQALGQGPQFIFQYYEEEERQRGNFPDRFSGHQFPNYSSELNVNALLLGDSALYLCASSWNREPHGYTFGSGTRLTVV.